Each of the 18 T cell receptor beta chains below was sequenced from the same sample in a study of a mutant IDH1 vaccine in newly diagnosed glioma. This sample's time point: week 35, safety follow-up. Vaccinated patients received 300 ug of mutant IDH1 20-mer peptide per dose, with topical imiquimod. TCRdb's copy holds only in-frame clones and misses some; the assay was immunoSEQ multiplex PCR. The repertoire holds around 57,000 clones, with roughly 80% as singletons. Their antigens remain unidentified. The input for sequencing was PBMCs, taken from a glioma patient whose treatment included an IDH1 peptide vaccine. The receptor source for this set is a man aged 25-40 years with glioma.

The chain recombines TRBV18 with TRBJ2-7, with 8 bases aligning to TRBD1. The CDR3 consists of 14 residues. CDR1 and CDR2 from the germline V gene are KGHSH and LQKENI. Unmatched junction bases numbered 0, after V lost 1 base and J lost 1 base. CDR3 residues: CASSPRQGSYEQYF. The CDR3, as DNA: TGTGCCAGCTCACCACGACAGGGGTCCTACGAGCAGTACTTC.

The rearrangement links TRBV19 to TRBJ1-1; possibly TRBD1 for D (5 bases). The germline V and J ends were trimmed by 1 base and 0 bases, with 12 bases remaining between them. CDR1 is LNHDA and CDR2 is SQIVND in the germline V gene (reference sequence). This CDR3 is built from 16 residues. The CDR3 spells CASSIVRDPMNTEAFF. In DNA, the CDR3 is TGTGCCAGTAGTATAGTTAGGGACCCGATGAACACTGAAGCTTTCTTT.

CDR3: CASSEAAKYGYTF. CDR3 nucleotides: TGTGCCAGCAGTGAGGCAGCGAAATATGGCTACACCTTC. This chain links TRBV25-1 with TRBJ1-2, with D hard to call. CDR1 MGHDK and CDR2 SYGVNS come from the germline V gene. The CDR3 has 13 residues. Trimming shortened V by 3 bases and J by 5 bases, and 10 bases separated the two germline ends.

The chain uses TRBV6-1 and TRBJ2-3; D is ambiguous. The CDR3 is 13 residues long. Germline-derived CDR1 and CDR2 are MNHNS and SASEGT. Trimming removed 4 bases from V and 1 base from J, with 6 bases in between. The CDR3 DNA is TGTGCCAGCAGTGGACAAGGCACAGATACGCAGTATTTT. Its translation: CASSGQGTDTQYF.

The chain employs TRBV28 and TRBJ1-5, with D unclear. Germline CDR1 reads MDHEN; CDR2 reads SYDVKM. Trimming stripped 6 bases from V and 3 bases from J, with 9 bases between. The CDR3 covers 13 residues. The CDR3 sequence is CASSPILNQPQHF. In DNA form, the CDR3 reads TGTGCCAGCAGCCCAATCCTCAATCAGCCCCAGCATTTT.

The chain links TRBV6-5 to TRBJ2-7; the D is unclear. This CDR3 comprises 12 residues. V lost 4 bases and J lost 7, with 11 bases in between. Germline loops: CDR1 MNHEY, CDR2 SVGAGI. The CDR3 region is CASSWDQREQYF. CDR3 DNA sequence: TGTGCCAGCAGTTGGGATCAAAGGGAGCAGTACTTC.

This chain links TRBV7-9 with TRBJ2-5; TRBD2 matches at 10 bases. The CDR3 contains 16 residues. Germline V gene sequence: CDR1 SEHNR, CDR2 FQNEAQ (reference sequence). V lost 0 bases and J lost 5; bases outside the gene matches: 6. CDR3 region: CASSLASGGPPETQYF. CDR3 DNA sequence: TGTGCCAGCAGCTTAGCTAGCGGGGGGCCCCCGGAGACCCAGTACTTC.

V gene TRBV6-5 combines with J gene TRBJ2-7; 8 positions agree with TRBD2. Unmatched junction bases numbered 7, after V lost 6 bases and J lost 6 bases. This CDR3 is built from 13 residues. CDR1 is MNHEY, CDR2 SVGAGI, per germline. The CDR3 DNA reads TGTGCCAGCAGCGACGGACTAGCCGCCGAGCAGTACTTC. Protein: CASSDGLAAEQYF.

The chain has TRBV7-9 and TRBJ1-1; no clear D gene. CDR3 length equals 15 residues. In germline, CDR1 is SEHNR, CDR2 FQNEAQ (reference sequence). V gave up 1 base and J gave up 4 bases, with 13 bases separating them. The CDR3: CASSLESPMATEAFF. CDR3 sequence (DNA): TGTGCCAGCAGCTTAGAGTCACCCATGGCCACTGAAGCTTTCTTT.

CDR3 sequence reads: CASSLAGPQGETQYF. DNA of the CDR3: TGTGCCAGCAGCTTGGCGGGCCCCCAAGGCGAGACCCAGTACTTC. The V and J genes are TRBV5-4 and TRBJ2-5, with D unresolved. Trimming removed 0 bases from V and 5 bases from J, with 14 bases in between. CDR3 length equals 15 residues. The germline V gene has CDR1 SGHNT and CDR2 YYREEE (reference sequence).

The chain uses TRBV6-5 and TRBJ1-1; D is ambiguous. The CDR3 runs to 16 residues. Germline V gene data show CDR1 as MNHEY and CDR2 as SVGAGI. Trimming pared 4 bases from V and 5 bases from J, leaving 20 bases between. CDR3 protein: CASSSAPSVSKTEAFF. The CDR3 nucleotides are TGTGCCAGCAGTTCGGCGCCATCGGTCTCTAAGACTGAAGCTTTCTTT.

The chain employs TRBV11-2 and TRBJ1-1; no definite D call. The CDR3 is 15 residues long. V lost 1 base, J lost 8 bases, and 17 bases lay in between. Germline-derived CDR1 and CDR2 are SGHAT and FQNNGV. The CDR3 loop reads CASSLASLGGREAFF. CDR3 in DNA: TGTGCCAGCAGCTTAGCGTCCCTAGGAGGGAGGGAAGCTTTCTTT.

The V call is TRBV19, the J call TRBJ2-7, with 7 bases identical to TRBD1. Per germline, CDR1 LNHDA and CDR2 SQIVND (reference sequence). The junction had 13 bases not matched to a gene; V was cut back by 3 bases and J by 5 bases. The CDR3 loop spans 16 amino acids. The CDR3 nucleotides read TGTGCCAGTAGTATCGAGAAGACAGGGTGGATCCACGAGCAGTACTTC. Its translation is CASSIEKTGWIHEQYF.

J is TRBJ1-2 and V is TRBV5-1; 7 bases align to TRBD1. Germline values: CDR1 SGHRS, CDR2 YFSETQ. The V and J ends lost 4 bases and 2 bases, in that order; junction bases with no gene match: 8. CDR3 length: 15 residues. The CDR3 reads CASSRGTAQNYGYTF. CDR3 nucleotides: TGCGCCAGCAGCAGGGGGACAGCACAGAACTATGGCTACACCTTC.

DNA for the CDR3: TGTGCCAGCAGCGGGACAGGGTCCCAGCCCCAGCATTTT. Amino acids: CASSGTGSQPQHF. The chain is built from TRBV2 and TRBJ1-5; TRBD1 aligns across 9 bases. This CDR3 comprises 13 residues. V lost 6 bases to trimming and J lost 7 bases; unmatched junction nucleotides: 4. CDR1 SNHLY and CDR2 FYNNEI come from the germline V gene.

V is TRBV7-9 and J is TRBJ2-5; D possibly matches TRBD1 or TRBD2 (6 bases each). The CDR3 spans 16 residues. Germline CDR1 reads SEHNR; CDR2 reads FQNEAQ (reference sequence). V dropped 4 bases and J dropped 0 bases, with 15 bases sitting between them. The CDR3 sequence is CASSSRGRGYQETQYF. CDR3 coding DNA: TGTGCCAGCAGCTCCCGGGGGCGGGGCTACCAAGAGACCCAGTACTTC.

The chain has TRBV4-1 and TRBJ2-7; 10 bases are a match to TRBD2. Trimming took 4 bases from V and 7 from J; bases not matched to a gene: 10. Germline V gene sequence: CDR1 MGHRA, CDR2 YSYEKL. The CDR3 length is 15 residues. The DNA for the CDR3 is TGCGCCAGCAGCCTTTCCGGGACTAGCGTCAAGGAGCAGTACTTC. Translated, it gives CASSLSGTSVKEQYF.

This clone is a singleton in its sample. The chain uses TRBV6-1 and TRBJ1-4; D is ambiguous. Germline values: CDR1 MNHNS, CDR2 SASEGT. Deletions cut 6 bases from V and 8 bases from J, with 16 bases between. The CDR3 has 14 residues. CDR3 nucleotide sequence: TGTGCCAGCAGGGAACAAGAACTCTGGGAAAAACTGTTTTTT. Its protein is CASREQELWEKLFF.